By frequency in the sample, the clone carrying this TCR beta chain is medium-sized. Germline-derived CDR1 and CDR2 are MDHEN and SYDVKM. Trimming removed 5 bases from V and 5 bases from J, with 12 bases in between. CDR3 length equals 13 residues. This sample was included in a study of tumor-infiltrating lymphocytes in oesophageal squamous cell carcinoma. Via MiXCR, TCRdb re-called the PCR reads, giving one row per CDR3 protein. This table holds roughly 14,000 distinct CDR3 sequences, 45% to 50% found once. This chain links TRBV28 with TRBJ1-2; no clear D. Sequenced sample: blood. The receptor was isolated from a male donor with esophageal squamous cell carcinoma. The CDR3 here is CASSGPTRYGYTF. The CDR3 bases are TGTGCCAGCAGTGGGCCCACGAGATATGGCTACACCTTC.